This record looks at one TCR beta chain sequence and its context. Its antigen remains unidentified. This record comes from a study of PD-1 blockade in classical Hodgkin lymphoma. Looking at the study overall: Administration of nivolumab to patients was at 3 mg/kg intravenously every 2 weeks. Study outcomes and limitations: Excluded were patients who started nivolumab under 1 year after ASCT, a group that had lower diversity. Healthy donors reportedly exceeded newly diagnosed patients in baseline TCR diversity. It was CD4+ TCR diversity, not CD8+, that rose significantly by C4D1.

With 6 bases removed from V and 5 bases from J, the gap between germline ends came to 16 bases. The CDR3 has 14 residues. Germline CDR1 is MNHEY and CDR2 is SMNVEV (reference sequence). Each and every patient relapsed after autologous stem cell transplantation, and patients got differing brentuximab vedotin exposure. Profiling relied on immunoSEQ multiplex PCR, and the TCRdb table lists in-frame clones only, not all of them. This table holds roughly 61,000 clones, roughly nine tenths found once. The chain carries TRBV27 and TRBJ1-2, with D hard to call. Specimen: peripheral blood mononuclear cells (PBMCs), collected at baseline. This TCR was recovered from a human donor with classical Hodgkin lymphoma. The CDR3 reads CASSHRGPIYGYTF. DNA for the CDR3: TGTGCCAGCAGCCATCGAGGGCCGATATATGGCTACACCTTC.